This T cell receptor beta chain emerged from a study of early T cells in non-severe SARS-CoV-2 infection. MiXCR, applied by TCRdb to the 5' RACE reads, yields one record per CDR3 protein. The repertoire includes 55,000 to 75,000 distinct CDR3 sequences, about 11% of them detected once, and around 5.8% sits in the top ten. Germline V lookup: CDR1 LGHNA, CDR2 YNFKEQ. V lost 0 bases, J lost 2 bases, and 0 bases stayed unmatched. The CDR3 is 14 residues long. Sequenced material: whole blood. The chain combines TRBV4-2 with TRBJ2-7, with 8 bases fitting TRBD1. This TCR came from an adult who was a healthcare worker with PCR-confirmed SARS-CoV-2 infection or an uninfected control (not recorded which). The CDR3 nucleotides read TGTGCCAGCAGCCAAGAGGGACAGGCCTACGAGCAGTACTTC. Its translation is CASSQEGQAYEQYF.